Following are 32 T cell receptor beta chains from one sample sequenced in a study of blood T cells in healthy people across ages (dated by TCRdb to about 2015). Libraries were constructed by 5' RACE. Sequencing was carried out with an Illumina HiSeq 2500. The second PCR ran for roughly 7 to 12 cycles and used a J-beta primer mix along with a sample-barcoded 5' primer. In-frame beta chains were kept once TCRdb had trimmed the public reads at Q25 with fastp and called clones with MiXCR. Rows merge per CDR3 protein into single entries with the most common DNA and genes. The sample table holds around 990,000 distinct CDR3 sequences, of which about two fifths were seen once. Around 12% of the sample is taken by the ten largest. The sequenced sample consisted of blood. The receptor set was obtained from a man between 18 and 35 years old in good health.

As for this clonotype: Mismatch with germline at one junction end may stem from a read error. V is TRBV5-6 and J is TRBJ2-3, with D possibly called TRBD1 or TRBD2 (5 bases each). The CDR3 runs 14 residues. Germline V gives CDR1 SGHDT, CDR2 YYEEEE. The CDR3, as DNA: TGTACCAGCAGCTTGAGTTGGGGGTGGGATACGCAGTATTTT. Translated, it gives CTSSLSWGWDTQYF.

J is TRBJ2-3 and V is TRBV12-3 or TRBV12-4; D may be TRBD2 (5 bases). V was clipped by 5 bases and J by 2 bases, with 14 bases between them. This CDR3 has 15 residues. The CDR3 region is CASSPPTIATDTQYF. DNA for the CDR3: TGTGCCAGCAGTCCGCCGACTATCGCCACAGATACGCAGTATTTT.

This clonotype has a handful of counts. CDR3 DNA: TGTGCCAGCAGCCAACAAAGCGGGGGGGCAACAGATACGCAGTATTTT. This gives the protein CASSQQSGGATDTQYF. V and J are TRBV14 and TRBJ2-3, with 10 positions matching TRBD2. Germline V gene data show CDR1 as SGHDN and CDR2 as FVKESK. V shed 2 bases, J shed 3 bases, and the junction held 5 bases outside the gene matches. This CDR3 is 16 amino acids long.

The table lists this clonotype with a few counts. This chain uses TRBV2 with TRBJ1-2; D unclear. The CDR3 consists of 14 residues. V lost 3 bases to trimming and J lost 4 bases, with 12 bases between them. The V gene's germline CDR1 is SNHLY and CDR2 FYNNEI. The CDR3 sequence: CASSEEGSSYGYTF. The CDR3 coding sequence is TGTGCCAGCAGTGAGGAAGGCAGTTCCTATGGCTACACCTTC.

This clonotype came up many times. The chain employs TRBV10-3 and TRBJ1-4; 7 positions agree with TRBD1. Germline lookup yields CDR1 ENHRY and CDR2 SYGVKD. V was pared by 2 bases and J by 5 bases, with 5 bases of the junction left unmatched. The CDR3 runs 15 residues. In nucleotides, the CDR3 is TGTGCCATCAGTGAGACCGACAGGGAGAATGAAAAACTGTTTTTT. Translated, it gives CAISETDRENEKLFF.

This clonotype was counted only a few times. The chain links TRBV7-2 to TRBJ1-2; tentatively, D is TRBD1 (5 bases). Germline lookup yields CDR1 SGHTA and CDR2 FQGNSA. This CDR3 has 13 amino acids. The V end lost 5 bases, the J end lost 6 bases, and 13 bases lay between the germline ends. The chain's CDR3 is CASSLSRANGYTF. CDR3 coding DNA: TGTGCCAGCAGCCTTTCCAGGGCTAATGGCTACACCTTC.

This clonotype was seen a handful of times. The J gene is TRBJ2-5, the V gene TRBV3-1, with D maybe TRBD2 (6 bases). Germline CDR1 is LGHDT and CDR2 is YNNKEL (reference sequence). The CDR3 has 15 amino acids. V was clipped by 4 bases and J by 0 bases, with 12 bases between them. The CDR3 DNA is TGTGCCAGCAGCCCACTAGCCGGACACCAAGAGACCCAGTACTTC. It encodes CASSPLAGHQETQYF.

As concerns this clonotype: At one end the junction does not follow the germline gene, possibly because of a read error. This chain connects TRBV4-2 to TRBJ2-3; possible D gene TRBD1, 5 bases. The CDR3 loop spans 14 amino acids. Germline loops: CDR1 LGHNA, CDR2 YNFKEQ. The CDR3 nucleotides are TGTACCAGCAGCCAAGCCAGGGACACAGATACGCAGTATTTT. Protein: CTSSQARDTDTQYF.

V and J are TRBV28 and TRBJ1-2, with TRBD1 matching over 7 bases. The V and J ends lost 5 bases and 2 bases, in that order; junction bases with no gene match: 5. This CDR3 is built from 14 residues. Germline lookup yields CDR1 MDHEN and CDR2 SYDVKM. The DNA for the CDR3 is TGTGCCAGCAGTCCTCAGGGGGAGAACTATGGCTACACCTTC. It yields the protein CASSPQGENYGYTF.

A few counts support this clonotype. The V gene is TRBV21-1, the J gene TRBJ2-3. TRBV21-1 is flagged as a pseudogene. The CDR3 totals 12 residues. DNA for the CDR3: TGTGCCAGCTCGATCTCTGGGGATACGCAGTATTTT. This translates into CASSISGDTQYF.

The rearrangement links TRBV4-1 to TRBJ2-7; TRBD2 aligns across 9 bases. From germline, CDR1 is MGHRA and CDR2 YSYEKL. This CDR3 is 16 amino acids long. V shed 3 bases, J shed 3 bases, and the junction held 9 bases outside the gene matches. CDR3 region: CASSQGPGTSIYEQYF. In DNA form, the CDR3 reads TGCGCCAGCAGCCAGGGCCCCGGGACTAGCATCTACGAGCAGTACTTC.

The sample holds a few counts of this clonotype. CDR3 sequence reads: CASSSSGSDRALGYTF. CDR3 bases: TGTGCCAGCAGCTCATCAGGATCAGACAGGGCTCTAGGCTACACCTTC. This chain links TRBV7-9 with TRBJ1-2, with 7 nucleotides matching TRBD1. V was pared by 4 bases and J by 8 bases, with 16 bases of the junction left unmatched. This CDR3 is built from 16 residues. Germline V CDR1 and CDR2: SEHNR, FQNEAQ (reference sequence).

The V call is TRBV11-1, the J call TRBJ1-1; 7 nucleotides line up with TRBD1. Germline CDR1 reads SGHAT; CDR2 reads FQDESV (reference sequence). The CDR3 has 11 residues. V shed 4 bases, J shed 12 bases, and the junction held 5 bases outside the gene matches. The CDR3 DNA is TGTGCCAGCAGCTCGGACAGGCGACCTTTCTTT. Translation: CASSSDRRPFF.

The chain combines TRBV3-1 with TRBJ1-2, with 10 bases aligning to TRBD1. The CDR3 is 16 amino acids. CDR1 is LGHDT, CDR2 YNNKEL, per germline (reference sequence). V shed 3 bases and J 10 bases; nucleotides not matched to a gene: 14. The CDR3 DNA is TGTGCCAGCAGCCATCTTACCGGGACAGGGGTAAATGACTACACCTTC. It encodes CASSHLTGTGVNDYTF.

This rearrangement joins TRBV5-1 to TRBJ2-1; D unresolved. The CDR3 is made up of 15 amino acids. CDR1 and CDR2 (germline): SGHRS, YFSETQ. V was shortened by 4 bases and J by 0 bases, with 11 bases between the two germline ends. CDR3 coding DNA: TGCGCCAGCAGCCTCCTTGGCCTCTCCTACAATGAGCAGTTCTTC. Encoded protein: CASSLLGLSYNEQFF. The variable domain in full, with the rest retrieved from reference TRBV5-1 and TRBJ2-1, is KAGVTQTPRYLIKTRGQQVTLSCSPISGHRSVSWYQQTPGQGLQFLFEYFSETQRNKGNFPGRFSGRQFSNSRSEMNVSTLELGDSALYLCASSLLGLSYNEQFFGPGTRLTVL.

The chain couples TRBV20-1 to TRBJ2-3; D is tentatively TRBD1 or TRBD2 (5 bases each). V lost 0 bases, J lost 3 bases, and 13 bases lay in between. This CDR3 has 15 residues. Germline loops: CDR1 DFQATT, CDR2 SNEGSKA (reference sequence). CDR3 bases: TGCAGTGCTAGAGATGGAGGCAGGGCGACAGATACGCAGTATTTT. Translation gives CSARDGGRATDTQYF.

This clonotype was counted between two and nine times. The genes are TRBV4-3 and TRBJ1-5; D is possibly TRBD1 (5 bases). Trimming cost V 0 bases and J 5 bases, with 11 bases left between them. The CDR3 runs 15 residues. Looked up from germline, CDR1 is LGHNA and CDR2 is YSLEER. CDR3 sequence reads: CASSQEDTVDQPQHF. CDR3 DNA: TGCGCCAGCAGCCAAGAGGACACGGTCGATCAGCCCCAGCATTTT.

CDR3 coding DNA: TGCGCCAGCAGCCAAGAAGGTCAGTCCAATCAGCCCCAGCATTTT. Its protein is CASSQEGQSNQPQHF. The chain has TRBV4-1 and TRBJ1-5; D call uncertain. Between the trimmed V and J ends, which lost 0 bases and 3 bases, there was a span of 9 bases. Germline lookup yields CDR1 MGHRA and CDR2 YSYEKL. This CDR3 is built from 15 residues.

V is TRBV7-8 and J is TRBJ1-4; 8 bases match TRBD1. The germline V gene encodes CDR1 SGHVS and CDR2 FQNEAQ. The V segment lost 4 bases and the J segment 8 bases; nucleotides outside the gene matches: 9. The CDR3 runs to 15 residues. CDR3 DNA sequence: TGTGCCAGCAGCTCGAAACAGGGGGAGGACGAAAAACTGTTTTTT. Protein sequence: CASSSKQGEDEKLFF.

This clonotype was observed many times. The chain employs TRBV2 and TRBJ1-4; D gene unclear. The V end lost 3 bases, the J end lost 8 bases, and 4 bases lay between the germline ends. The CDR3 length is 11 residues. The germline V gene encodes CDR1 SNHLY and CDR2 FYNNEI. The CDR3 nucleotides read TGTGCCAGCAGTGAGGGGGAAAAACTGTTTTTT. It codes for CASSEGEKLFF.

This clonotype has only a few counts. The V and J genes are TRBV28 and TRBJ2-7, with D hard to call. The tail of the sequence fits TRBJ2-5 better, so the J call may be wrong. The V gene's germline CDR1 is MDHEN and CDR2 SYDVKM. The CDR3 loop spans 14 amino acids. The CDR3 protein is CASSPPVGEETQYF. CDR3 in DNA: TGTGCCAGCAGTCCCCCTGTTGGGGAAGAGACCCAGTACTTC.

V gene TRBV25-1 combines with J gene TRBJ2-5; tentatively, D is TRBD2 (6 bases). Germline V lookup: CDR1 MGHDK, CDR2 SYGVNS. The CDR3 runs 19 residues. Trimming shortened V by 7 bases and J by 11 bases, and 38 bases separated the two germline ends. CDR3 residues: CASKGGDASRPYSYNEQYF. The CDR3 DNA reads TGTGCCAGCAAGGGAGGTGATGCTAGCCGTCCTTATTCCTACAATGAGCAGTACTTC.

The chain is built from TRBV6-5 and TRBJ1-6; perhaps TRBD1 as D (6 bases). V lost 5 bases and J 4 bases, leaving 12 bases between the germline ends. CDR1 and CDR2 (germline): MNHEY, SVGAGI. The CDR3 is 15 amino acids. CDR3 protein: CASSRQVPYNSPLHF. The CDR3 nucleotides read TGTGCCAGCAGTCGACAGGTCCCTTATAATTCACCCCTCCACTTT.

The table lists this clonotype with a few counts. The chain uses TRBV6-6 and TRBJ2-3; D is uncertain. CDR3 length equals 16 residues. The V gene's germline CDR1 is MNHNY and CDR2 SVGAGI (reference sequence). The V end was cut by 6 bases, the J end by 1 base, with 17 bases between. CDR3 DNA sequence: TGTGCCAGCAGAAACGGGTGGGTGTCTCGCACAGATACGCAGTATTTT. Translation gives CASRNGWVSRTDTQYF.

This clonotype was seen ten or more times. V is TRBV6-2 or TRBV6-3 and J is TRBJ1-4; D remains ambiguous. The germline V and J ends were trimmed by 6 bases and 8 bases, with 19 bases remaining between them. The CDR3 is made up of 15 amino acids. Per the germline V gene, CDR1 is MNHEY and CDR2 is SVGEGT. CDR3 nucleotides: TGTGCCAGCAGCACCAAGACATATTCAGGAGAAAAACTGTTTTTT. This codes for CASSTKTYSGEKLFF.

This clonotype was seen more than once but under ten times. The chain's CDR3 is CSASDPGKVKETQYF. The CDR3 bases are TGCAGTGCTAGTGATCCCGGGAAGGTGAAAGAGACCCAGTACTTC. The V call is TRBV20-1, the J call TRBJ2-5, with D possibly matching TRBD2 (5 bases). Germline V lookup: CDR1 DFQATT, CDR2 SNEGSKA (reference sequence). The ends were cut back, 3 bases at V and 3 bases at J, with 17 bases in the middle. The CDR3 runs to 15 residues.

This clonotype was seen more than once but under ten times. J is TRBJ1-5 and V is TRBV27; TRBD1 might be the D (5 bases). V was clipped by 8 bases and J by 7 bases, with 18 bases between them. The CDR3 spans 14 residues. Germline CDR1 MNHEY, CDR2 SMNVEV (reference sequence). The CDR3 DNA sequence: TGTGCCAGCCGACTATCCGGGGCCAAGCAGCCCCAGCATTTT. This gives the protein CASRLSGAKQPQHF.

This clonotype was detected a few times. The rearrangement joins TRBV7-2 to TRBJ2-3, with a tentative D call TRBD1 (5 bases). Trimming stripped 2 bases from V and 2 bases from J, with 8 bases between. Germline values: CDR1 SGHTA, CDR2 FQGNSA. This CDR3 is 14 amino acids long. The DNA of the CDR3 is TGTGCCAGCAGCTTAAAGACAGCCACAGATACGCAGTATTTT. Its protein product is CASSLKTATDTQYF.

This clonotype was detected only a few times. The chain has TRBV28 and TRBJ1-2; maybe TRBD1 (6 bases). The length of the CDR3 is 13 residues. Trimming pared 7 bases from V and 5 bases from J, leaving 14 bases between. In germline, CDR1 is MDHEN, CDR2 SYDVKM. The chain's CDR3 is CASNKGGWYGYTF. Here the CDR3 DNA reads TGTGCCAGCAACAAGGGGGGATGGTATGGCTACACCTTC.

This chain joins TRBV9 and TRBJ2-5, with 8 bases aligning to TRBD2. Germline assignment: CDR1 SGDLS and CDR2 YYNGEE. V gave up 5 bases and J gave up 4 bases; unmatched junction bases: 13. The CDR3 length is 16 residues. The CDR3 DNA sequence: TGTGCCAGCAGGCCCGAGCGGGGGCCGAGGGGAGAGACCCAGTACTTC. This encodes CASRPERGPRGETQYF.

This chain connects TRBV5-6 to TRBJ1-6, with unresolved D. V lost 4 bases to trimming and J lost 5 bases, with 13 bases between them. Germline CDR1 is SGHDT and CDR2 is YYEEEE. The CDR3 has 15 amino acids. CDR3 DNA sequence: TGTGCCAGCAGCCAAATCTACAGTAATAATTCACCCCTCCACTTT. It specifies CASSQIYSNNSPLHF.

This chain links TRBV7-9 with TRBJ2-7; D is unclear. CDR3 length: 13 amino acids. The V and J ends lost 3 bases and 4 bases respectively, with 10 bases between them. Germline V CDR1 and CDR2: SEHNR, FQNEAQ (reference sequence). CDR3 DNA: TGTGCCAGCAGCTTTCGGAACACTTACGAGCAGTACTTC. As protein: CASSFRNTYEQYF.